This passage covers 22 T cell receptor beta chains from one sample sequenced in a study of spatial heterogeneity in lung cancer. General study results and limits: Tracking of tumor mutation counts was seen in expanded intratumoral alpha and beta TCR counts.

The antigens these receptors bind are not known. Time point here: sample taken at primary tumor resection. MiXCR was run by TCRdb on the 5' RACE reads, yielding one entry per CDR3 protein. The sample consists of 3,000 or so distinct CDR3 sequences, approximately 15% of them appearing once. This specimen was lung tumor tissue, taken at surgery. The receptors were gathered from a male donor with early-stage non-small cell lung cancer.

This clonotype has more than one count but fewer than ten. The chain couples TRBV20-1 to TRBJ2-7; 9 bases are shared with TRBD2. The CDR3 consists of 14 residues. V lost 3 bases and J lost 3; bases outside the gene matches: 6. Germline CDR1 and CDR2: DFQATT and SNEGSKA (reference sequence). The CDR3 bases are TGCAGTGCTAGGGAAGGACTAGCGTTCTACGAGCAGTACTTC. Its translation is CSAREGLAFYEQYF.

This clonotype is classed as medium-sized. V is TRBV28 and J is TRBJ1-1; 8 bases line up with TRBD1. In germline, CDR1 is MDHEN, CDR2 SYDVKM. CDR3 size: 18 residues. The trim removed 5 bases at V and 0 bases at J, leaving 14 bases unmatched. CDR3 coding DNA: TGTGCCAGCAGTCCCGGGACAGGACTTCTTCTAATGAACACTGAAGCTTTCTTT. This translates into CASSPGTGLLLMNTEAFF.

This clonotype is judged medium-sized (0.01 to 0.1%). The rearrangement joins TRBV7-9 to TRBJ1-4, with D unresolved. This CDR3 comprises 15 residues. The germline V gene has CDR1 SEHNR and CDR2 FQNEAQ (reference sequence). Trimming shortened V by 1 base and J by 4 bases, and 10 bases separated the two germline ends. The CDR3 region has the DNA TGTGCCAGCAGCTTAGAGGGCGGGAATAATGAAAAACTGTTTTTT. Protein sequence: CASSLEGGNNEKLFF.

By sample share, this clonotype is medium-sized. CDR3 protein: CASSTRTSGRYNEQFF. For the CDR3, the DNA is TGTGCCAGCAGCACACGGACTAGCGGGCGATACAATGAGCAGTTCTTC. The V gene is TRBV11-2, the J gene TRBJ2-1; 11 bases agree with TRBD2. Germline values: CDR1 SGHAT, CDR2 FQNNGV. This CDR3 has 16 amino acids. The ends lost 5 bases at V and 4 bases at J; junction bases unmatched: 7.

Here the CDR3 reads CASSTHRRGGLREQYF. CDR3 DNA sequence: TGTGCCAGCAGCACCCACCGCCGGGGGGGTCTACGAGAGCAGTACTTC. The V gene is TRBV5-5, the J gene TRBJ2-7; 8 bases agree with TRBD2. The J segment lost 7 bases and the V segment lost 4 bases, leaving 16 bases of the junction unmatched. CDR1 is SGHKS, CDR2 YYEKEE, per germline (reference sequence). CDR3 length: 16 amino acids.

This clonotype was observed a handful of times. J is TRBJ1-5 and V is TRBV28; the D gene is possibly TRBD1 (5 bases). Germline V lookup: CDR1 MDHEN, CDR2 SYDVKM. Trimming stripped 3 bases from V and 3 bases from J, with 9 bases between. This CDR3 contains 14 residues. CDR3 DNA sequence: TGTGCCAGCAGTTTGCCGGGGGACAATCAGCCCCAGCATTTT. This translates into CASSLPGDNQPQHF. The whole variable domain, filled in from reference TRBV28 and TRBJ1-5, reads DVKVTQSSRYLVKRTGEKVFLECVQDMDHENMFWYRQDPGLGLRLIYFSYDVKMKEKGDIPEGYSVSREKKERFSLILESASTNQTSMYLCASSLPGDNQPQHFGDGTRLSIL.

This clonotype was observed a few times. The genes are TRBV20-1 and TRBJ1-2; TRBD1 aligns across 7 bases. Per the germline V gene, CDR1 is DFQATT and CDR2 is SNEGSKA (reference sequence). V was pared by 5 bases and J by 4 bases, with 16 bases of the junction left unmatched. The CDR3 covers 16 residues. CDR3 nucleotides: TGCAGTGCTTTTGGGACAGCTAGAACTTCCCCCTATGGCTACACCTTC. Translating gives CSAFGTARTSPYGYTF.

By sample fraction, this clonotype is medium-sized. The rearrangement uses TRBV28 and TRBJ2-7; 8 bases are a match to TRBD1. The CDR3 has 13 residues. V lost 10 bases to trimming and J lost 2 bases; unmatched junction nucleotides: 7. The V gene's germline CDR1 is MDHEN and CDR2 SYDVKM. Written as DNA, the CDR3 is TGTGCCACTGCGGGACAGGCAACCTACGAGCAGTACTTC. This encodes CATAGQATYEQYF.

This clonotype was detected only a few times. The chain links TRBV11-3 to TRBJ2-1; TRBD2 matches 11 bases. The CDR3 loop spans 15 amino acids. J was trimmed by 3 bases and V by 5 bases; bases with no gene match: 3. Germline-derived CDR1 and CDR2 are SGHNT and YENEEA. The CDR3 DNA follows: TGTGCCAGCAGCCGCGGGACTAGCGGCTACAATGAGCAGTTCTTC. It encodes CASSRGTSGYNEQFF.

The CDR3: CASSQEGLATYNEQFF. The CDR3, as DNA: TGTGCCAGCAGCCAAGAGGGACTAGCGACCTACAATGAGCAGTTCTTC. The chain links TRBV4-2 to TRBJ2-1, with 10 bases that match TRBD2. Germline-derived CDR1 and CDR2 are LGHNA and YNFKEQ. J was trimmed by 2 bases and V by 0 bases; bases with no gene match: 1. This CDR3 region has 16 residues.

The V call is TRBV7-2, the J call TRBJ1-1, with 12 bases that match TRBD1. Looked up from germline, CDR1 is SGHTA and CDR2 is FQGNSA. The CDR3 is made up of 13 amino acids. The V gene end was trimmed by 4 bases and the J gene end by 9 bases; junction bases not matched to a gene: 3. The CDR3 sequence: CASSSRDRGQAFF. CDR3 coding DNA: TGTGCCAGCAGCTCCCGGGACAGGGGGCAAGCTTTCTTT.

This clonotype turned up a few times. The chain combines TRBV12-3 or TRBV12-4 with TRBJ2-3; maybe TRBD2 (6 bases). The CDR3 has 14 residues. Trimming shortened V by 2 bases and J by 3 bases, and 9 bases separated the two germline ends. The CDR3 loop reads CASSLMGRTDTQYF. CDR3 nucleotides: TGTGCCAGCAGTTTAATGGGGAGGACAGATACGCAGTATTTT.

This clonotype was observed a few times. V gene TRBV5-6 combines with J gene TRBJ2-7; no definite D call. The CDR3 contains 14 residues. V was pared by 2 bases and J by 5 bases, with 14 bases between. Per germline, CDR1 SGHDT and CDR2 YYEEEE. The chain's CDR3 is CASSFDMLSHEQYF. The CDR3 nucleotides are TGTGCCAGCAGCTTTGACATGTTATCCCACGAGCAGTACTTC.

The rearrangement links TRBV4-2 to TRBJ2-2, with D perhaps TRBD2 (5 bases). This CDR3 region has 14 residues. The V end lost 0 bases, the J end lost 3 bases, and 5 bases lay between the germline ends. CDR1 is LGHNA and CDR2 is YNFKEQ in the germline V gene. The CDR3 loop reads CASSQEDYTGELFF. CDR3 DNA: TGTGCCAGCAGCCAAGAGGACTACACCGGGGAGCTGTTTTTT.

The table lists this clonotype with a few counts. This chain joins TRBV28 and TRBJ2-5, with TRBD2 as a possible D gene (5 bases). V was trimmed by 3 bases and J by 3 bases, leaving 14 bases between them. The CDR3 is made up of 15 amino acids. Germline V gene sequence: CDR1 MDHEN, CDR2 SYDVKM. For the CDR3, the DNA is TGTGCCAGCAGTTTTGACTACTCCTCGGAAGAGACCCAGTACTTC. Translating it yields CASSFDYSSEETQYF.

The chain couples TRBV14 to TRBJ2-1, with 15 bases lining up with TRBD2. The trim removed 6 bases at V and 2 bases at J, leaving 5 bases unmatched. This CDR3 comprises 17 residues. The germline V gene encodes CDR1 SGHDN and CDR2 FVKESK. The CDR3 bases are TGTGCCAGCAGGGGGACTAGCGGGAGGCCCCCCTACAATGAGCAGTTCTTC. Its protein product is CASRGTSGRPPYNEQFF. Variable domain in full (rest from reference TRBV14 and TRBJ2-1): EAGVTQFPSHSVIEKGQTVTLRCDPISGHDNLYWYRRVMGKEIKFLLHFVKESKQDESGMPNNRFLAERTGGTYSTLKVQPAELEDSGVYFCASRGTSGRPPYNEQFFGPGTRLTVL.

Sample share makes this clonotype large. In DNA, the CDR3 is TGTGCCAGCAGGAGCGGTATCGGTAGCGGACAGCCCCAGCATTTT. Translating it yields CASRSGIGSGQPQHF. This chain joins TRBV12-3 or TRBV12-4 and TRBJ1-5, with unresolved D. V dropped 6 bases and J dropped 7 bases, with 19 bases sitting between them. The length of the CDR3 is 15 residues.

This clonotype was observed a few times. The chain recombines TRBV5-1 with TRBJ2-5; no clear D. The germline V gene encodes CDR1 SGHRS and CDR2 YFSETQ. V shed 3 bases and J shed 4 bases, with 13 bases lying between them. CDR3 length equals 14 residues. The CDR3 loop reads CASSSGQVGETQYF. The CDR3 DNA reads TGCGCCAGCAGCTCGGGCCAGGTGGGAGAGACCCAGTACTTC.

This clonotype has just a few counts. The J gene is TRBJ2-3, the V gene TRBV6-2 or TRBV6-3, with TRBD2 as a possible D gene (6 bases). There are 15 residues in the CDR3. From germline, CDR1 is MNHEY and CDR2 SVGEGT. V was pared by 0 bases and J by 4 bases, with 11 bases between. CDR3 sequence reads: CASSYSGGVADTQYF. CDR3 bases: TGTGCCAGCAGTTACTCGGGGGGAGTGGCAGATACGCAGTATTTT.

This clonotype qualifies as medium-sized. J is TRBJ2-5 and V is TRBV28; D might be TRBD1 (5 bases). Between the trimmed V and J ends, which lost 4 bases and 5 bases, there was a span of 14 bases. The CDR3 has 14 amino acids. CDR1 MDHEN and CDR2 SYDVKM come from the germline V gene. The CDR3, as DNA: TGTGCCAGCAGTTCCTTGGGGCTGGCGGAGACCCAGTACTTC. It codes for CASSSLGLAETQYF. Full variable domain (missing parts from reference TRBV28 and TRBJ2-5): DVKVTQSSRYLVKRTGEKVFLECVQDMDHENMFWYRQDPGLGLRLIYFSYDVKMKEKGDIPEGYSVSREKKERFSLILESASTNQTSMYLCASSSLGLAETQYFGPGTRLLVL.

The chain combines TRBV7-2 with TRBJ2-7; D may be TRBD2 (5 bases). With 5 bases removed from V and 0 bases from J, the gap between germline ends came to 14 bases. This CDR3 spans 15 amino acids. The germline V gene encodes CDR1 SGHTA and CDR2 FQGNSA. CDR3 DNA sequence: TGTGCCAGCAGCGTCGATAGCGAGAGCTCCTACGAGCAGTACTTC. Amino acids: CASSVDSESSYEQYF. Filled out from reference TRBV7-2 and TRBJ2-7, the complete variable domain reads GAGVSQSPSNKVTEKGKDVELRCDPISGHTALYWYRQSLGQGLEFLIYFQGNSAPDKSGLPSDRFSAERTGGSVSTLTIQRTQQEDSAVYLCASSVDSESSYEQYFGPGTRLTVT.

This clonotype was recorded a few times. The chain recombines TRBV29-1 with TRBJ1-2; D is possibly TRBD1 (6 bases). V lost 3 bases and J 4 bases, leaving 12 bases between the germline ends. In germline, CDR1 is SQVTM, CDR2 ANQGSEA. This CDR3 spans 13 amino acids. CDR3 protein: CSVDWGQVYGYTF. The CDR3 coding sequence is TGCAGCGTTGACTGGGGGCAGGTCTATGGCTACACCTTC.